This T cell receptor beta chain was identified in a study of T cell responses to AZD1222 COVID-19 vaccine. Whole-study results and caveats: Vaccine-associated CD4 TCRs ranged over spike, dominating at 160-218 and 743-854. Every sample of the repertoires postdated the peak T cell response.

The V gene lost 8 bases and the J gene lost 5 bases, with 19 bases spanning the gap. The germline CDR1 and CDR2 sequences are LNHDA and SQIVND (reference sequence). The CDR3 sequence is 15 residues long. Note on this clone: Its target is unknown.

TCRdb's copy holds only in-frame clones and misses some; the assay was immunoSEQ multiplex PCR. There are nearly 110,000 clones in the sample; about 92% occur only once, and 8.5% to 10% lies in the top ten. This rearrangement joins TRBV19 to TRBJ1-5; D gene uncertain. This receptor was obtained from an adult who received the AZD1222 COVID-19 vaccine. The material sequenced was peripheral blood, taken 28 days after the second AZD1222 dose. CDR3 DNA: TGTGCCAGTTCCTTGGTGGCAGGAGAATATCAGCCCCAGCATTTT. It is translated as CASSLVAGEYQPQHF.